Below are 22 T cell receptor beta chains sequenced from a single sample in a study of blood T cells in healthy people across ages. It was with a sample-barcoded 5' primer and a J-beta primer mix that a second PCR of about 6 to 12 cycles was run. MiXCR, run by TCRdb on the 5' RACE reads, gives a single entry per CDR3 protein. The sample contains under 1,100,000 distinct CDR3 sequences, roughly a quarter of which appear only once. The same sample was also studied in work on T cells of mothers and their children.

The material sequenced was blood. The receptors derive from a girl aged 2-9 years in good health.

The table lists this clonotype with a few counts. The chain couples TRBV25-1 to TRBJ2-7; D perhaps matches TRBD1 (5 bases). V was pared by 3 bases and J by 8 bases, with 17 bases between. The CDR3 extends over 14 amino acids. Germline loops: CDR1 MGHDK, CDR2 SYGVNS. The CDR3 spells CASSDARQGFKQYF. The CDR3 bases are TGTGCCAGCAGTGACGCACGTCAGGGTTTTAAGCAGTACTTC.

This rearrangement joins TRBV28 to TRBJ2-6, with 7 positions matching TRBD2. The V segment lost 3 bases and the J segment 0 bases; nucleotides outside the gene matches: 5. Germline values: CDR1 MDHEN, CDR2 SYDVKM. The length of the CDR3 is 17 residues. The CDR3 is CASSFPLAGSGANVLTF. CDR3 DNA sequence: TGTGCCAGCAGTTTCCCCTTAGCGGGCTCTGGGGCCAACGTCCTGACTTTC.

The rearrangement joins TRBV3-1 to TRBJ1-2; 9 bases agree with TRBD1. Germline V CDR1 and CDR2: LGHDT, YNNKEL (reference sequence). The CDR3 has 13 amino acids. Losses at the gene ends were 5 bases for V and 8 bases for J; bases not matched to a gene: 6. The CDR3 bases are TGTGCCAGCAGCAACACAGGGGGCTACGGCTACACCTTC. Its translation is CASSNTGGYGYTF.

DNA of the CDR3: TGTGCCAGCAGCAACCGGGAGAAGTACCAAGAGACCCAGTACTTC. Protein product: CASSNREKYQETQYF. The chain combines TRBV21-1 with TRBJ2-5; the table calls TRBD1, which could not be checked here. TRBV21-1 is a known pseudogene. CDR3 length: 15 residues.

V and J are TRBV4-1 and TRBJ2-1; D possibly corresponds to TRBD1 (5 bases). Germline CDR1 is MGHRA and CDR2 is YSYEKL. Deletions cut 6 bases from V and 8 bases from J, with 14 bases between. The CDR3 totals 13 residues. CDR3 region: CASREVRGYEQFF. CDR3 nucleotides: TGCGCCAGCAGGGAAGTTAGGGGCTATGAGCAGTTCTTC.

This clonotype turned up a few times. The chain is built from TRBV15 and TRBJ2-7; 9 bases match TRBD1. V shed 0 bases, J shed 3 bases, and the junction held 6 bases outside the gene matches. The CDR3 has 16 residues. Germline CDR1 and CDR2: LNHNV and YYDKDF (reference sequence). Here the CDR3 reads CATSRDLGTGNYEQYF. The CDR3 DNA sequence: TGTGCCACCAGCAGAGATTTAGGGACAGGGAACTACGAGCAGTACTTC.

Details on this clonotype: The junction and the germline gene differ at one end; a read error may be behind it. The chain carries TRBV7-9 and TRBJ2-3; D is ambiguous. The CDR3 length is 16 residues. Germline V lookup: CDR1 SEHNR, CDR2 FQNEAQ (reference sequence). This CDR3 reads CASSLVAPVSTDTQYF. The CDR3 coding sequence is TGTGCCAGCAGCTTAGTTGCTCCAGTTAGCACAGATACGCAATATTTT.

Comments on this clonotype: The junction departs from the called germline gene at one end, perhaps through a read error. V is TRBV4-3 and J is TRBJ2-1; the match to TRBD1 covers 7 bases. The end of the DNA aligns better with TRBJ2-5, so the J call may be wrong. The CDR3 spans 19 residues. Germline V gene lookup returns CDR1 LGHNA and CDR2 YSLEER. CDR3 in DNA: TGCGCCAGTAGCCAAGAGGCTCCCAGGGACAGATACCTCGGGGAGACCCAGTACTTC. Amino acid sequence: CASSQEAPRDRYLGETQYF.

The rearrangement links TRBV5-1 to TRBJ2-5, with 10 bases fitting TRBD2. The end of the DNA is better explained by TRBJ2-1, so the J call may be wrong. The germline V gene has CDR1 SGHRS and CDR2 YFSETQ. CDR3 length: 16 amino acids. The CDR3 nucleotides read TGCGCCAGCAGCATCTTCCTAGCGGGAGCGGGCGATGAGCAGTTCTTC. This sequence encodes CASSIFLAGAGDEQFF.

This clonotype was picked up a small number of times. The chain is built from TRBV20-1 and TRBJ2-5, with D tentatively TRBD1 or TRBD2 (5 bases each). The J call may be faulty, since TRBJ2-7 better matches the DNA end. The CDR3 length is 13 residues. Germline V gene data show CDR1 as DFQATT and CDR2 as SNEGSKA (reference sequence). CDR3 sequence: CSAPGEGAYEQYF. In DNA form, the CDR3 reads TGCAGTGCCCCCGGGGAAGGGGCTTACGAGCAGTACTTC.

The CDR3 DNA reads TGCAGCGTTGAAGAGGGAGGGCGGGGTACGCAGTATTTT. Translating it yields CSVEEGGRGTQYF. V gene TRBV29-1 combines with J gene TRBJ2-3; 7 bases are a match to TRBD2. This CDR3 comprises 13 residues. The germline CDR1 and CDR2 sequences are SQVTM and ANQGSEA. The V and J ends lost 0 bases and 8 bases, in that order; junction bases with no gene match: 5.

V is TRBV9 and J is TRBJ2-5, with a possible D match to TRBD2 (5 bases). Trimming pared 2 bases from V and 7 bases from J, leaving 18 bases between. The CDR3 has 15 amino acids. Germline lookup yields CDR1 SGDLS and CDR2 YYNGEE. CDR3 bases: TGTGCCAGCAGCGTCGGAGGTCAGACGTCGGGGACCCAGTACTTC. Its translation: CASSVGGQTSGTQYF.

This clonotype was found a few times. This sequence joins TRBV28 and TRBJ2-5; maybe TRBD1 (6 bases). The J call may be wrong; the DNA end is better matched by TRBJ2-1. Germline V CDR1 and CDR2: MDHEN, SYDVKM. The CDR3 runs 13 residues. CDR3 DNA sequence: TGTGCCAGCAGATACAGGGTCCGCAATGAGCAGTTCTTC. Translation gives CASRYRVRNEQFF.

This clonotype was counted a few times. This chain uses TRBV6-1 with TRBJ2-1, with unresolved D. The germline gives CDR1 MNHNS, CDR2 SASEGT. Deletions cut 3 bases from V and 1 base from J, with 7 bases between. The CDR3 sequence is 14 residues long. CDR3 amino acids: CASSEEASYNEQFF. The CDR3 nucleotides read TGTGCCAGCAGTGAGGAAGCTTCCTACAATGAGCAGTTCTTC.

This clonotype has just a few counts. The gene calls are TRBV4-2 and TRBJ2-5; weak D call: TRBD1 (5 bases). This CDR3 has 12 residues. Trimming left V 7 bases short and J 4 bases short, with 10 bases between. Germline-derived CDR1 and CDR2 are LGHNA and YNFKEQ. The CDR3 here is CASNQGGETQYF. The CDR3, as DNA: TGTGCCAGCAACCAGGGTGGAGAGACCCAGTACTTC.

This clonotype was detected only a few times. The chain has TRBV4-1 and TRBJ2-2, with 8 bases fitting TRBD1. This CDR3 has 19 amino acids. V shed 0 bases, J shed 4 bases, and the junction held 13 bases outside the gene matches. Germline V CDR1 and CDR2: MGHRA, YSYEKL. The CDR3 DNA sequence: TGCGCCAGCAGCCAAGATGGGCAGGGGGCCGGTAGCTTCACCGGGGAGCTGTTTTTT. Its protein product is CASSQDGQGAGSFTGELFF.

This clonotype was recorded a few times. The chain links TRBV20-1 to TRBJ2-3; tentative D call: TRBD2 (6 bases). The CDR3 totals 16 residues. Trimming removed 4 bases at V and 2 bases at J, with 19 bases between. CDR1 DFQATT and CDR2 SNEGSKA come from the germline V gene (reference sequence). CDR3 in amino acids: CSAKSFSGGDTDTQYF. For the CDR3, the DNA is TGCAGTGCTAAGTCTTTTAGCGGAGGGGACACAGATACGCAGTATTTT.

In this sample, this clonotype turned up a few times. This sequence joins TRBV7-6 and TRBJ2-5; D tentatively reads TRBD1 or TRBD2 (6 bases each). V was pared by 5 bases and J by 7 bases, with 20 bases between. The V gene's germline CDR1 is SGHVS and CDR2 FNYEAQ. The CDR3 runs 15 residues. CDR3 nucleotide sequence: TGTGCCAGCAGCCCAGAGTGGGGGGCTCTCGGGACCCAGTACTTC. Its translation: CASSPEWGALGTQYF. The entire variable domain, with the rest obtained from reference TRBV7-6 and TRBJ2-5, is as follows: GAGVSQSPRYKVTKRGQDVALRCDPISGHVSLYWYRQALGQGPEFLTYFNYEAQQDKSGLPNDRFSAERPEGSISTLTIQRTEQRDSAMYRCASSPEWGALGTQYFGPGTRLLVL.

The CDR3 DNA reads as TGCGCCAGCAGCTTGGGCGGGAGGACTTACAATGAGCAGTTCTTC. Its translation: CASSLGGRTYNEQFF. This chain connects TRBV5-1 to TRBJ2-1, with 8 bases fitting TRBD2. Germline loops: CDR1 SGHRS, CDR2 YFSETQ. This CDR3 has 15 residues. The V and J ends lost 0 bases and 4 bases, in that order; junction bases with no gene match: 3.

V and J are TRBV24-1 and TRBJ1-1; a possible D gene is TRBD1 (6 bases). The germline gives CDR1 KGHDR, CDR2 SFDVKD. With 4 bases removed from V and 6 bases from J, the gap between germline ends came to 8 bases. CDR3 length equals 12 residues. Written as DNA, the CDR3 is TGTGCCACCAGTGACCACAGGGCTGAAGCTTTCTTT. This gives the protein CATSDHRAEAFF.

The CDR3 DNA reads TGTGCCAGCAGCGAAGCAGGGAATCTTAGCGAGACGCAGTACTTC. This encodes CASSEAGNLSETQYF. The rearrangement links TRBV13 to TRBJ2-7; D might be TRBD1 or TRBD2, each matching 5 bases. V was pared by 5 bases and J by 9 bases, with 23 bases between. In germline, CDR1 is PRHDT, CDR2 FYEKMQ (reference sequence). This CDR3 is 15 amino acids long.

This rearrangement joins TRBV20-1 to TRBJ2-5; the match to TRBD2 covers 12 bases. CDR3 length equals 13 residues. CDR1 and CDR2 (germline): DFQATT, SNEGSKA (reference sequence). The V and J ends lost 5 bases and 4 bases, in that order; junction bases with no gene match: 2. The DNA for the CDR3 is TGCAGTGCTGGGGGACTAGCGGGAGAGACCCAGTACTTC. This gives the protein CSAGGLAGETQYF.